What follows are 14 T cell receptor beta chains derived from one specimen sequenced in a study of T cell responses to AZD1222 COVID-19 vaccine (dated by TCRdb to 2020 to 2023). Sample time point, as interpreted from the label and publication: about 28 days (+/-7) after the second vaccine dose. Library construction relied on the immunoSEQ multiplex PCR assay. This is the immuneACCESS table as TCRdb keeps it, with only in-frame sequences that have V and J called. A part of the clones is gone; compared with another copy, unresolved V genes explain less than half, and the rest is unexplained. Recorded for this sample are fewer than 180,000 clones; approximately 92% of them occurred a single time. The ten top clones hold roughly 3.1% of the sample. Material: peripheral blood, obtained 28 days after the second AZD1222 dose. The source of these receptors is an adult who received the AZD1222 COVID-19 vaccine.

The V gene is TRBV6-4, the J gene TRBJ2-3; TRBD2 matches 9 bases. Per germline, CDR1 MRHNA and CDR2 SNTAGT. CDR3 length equals 15 residues. V shed 7 bases, J shed 0 bases, and the junction held 5 bases outside the gene matches. Written as DNA, the CDR3 is TGTGCCAGCACCATAAGCGGGGGGAGCACAGATACGCAGTATTTT. Encoded protein: CASTISGGSTDTQYF.

The chain joins TRBV20-1 to TRBJ1-1, with D unclear. The germline gives CDR1 DFQATT, CDR2 SNEGSKA (reference sequence). V lost 1 base and J 7 bases, leaving 7 bases between the germline ends. This CDR3 has 11 amino acids. The CDR3 sequence is CSARVANEAFF. The CDR3, as DNA: TGCAGTGCTAGAGTCGCAAATGAAGCTTTCTTT.

This chain joins TRBV7-9 and TRBJ2-1; D is uncertain. Deletions cut 5 bases from V and 6 bases from J, with 14 bases between. Germline V gene sequence: CDR1 SEHNR, CDR2 FQNEAQ (reference sequence). There are 14 residues in the CDR3. The CDR3 is CASSTDLPFNEQFF. The CDR3 nucleotides read TGTGCCAGCAGCACGGACCTCCCTTTCAATGAGCAGTTCTTC.

This sequence joins TRBV19 and TRBJ1-4; D uncertain. V was shortened by 2 bases and J by 2 bases, with 9 bases between the two germline ends. This CDR3 contains 15 residues. Per germline, CDR1 LNHDA and CDR2 SQIVND (reference sequence). CDR3 sequence: CASSIIGYTNEKLFF. CDR3 nucleotide sequence: TGTGCCAGTAGTATAATTGGGTATACTAATGAAAAACTGTTTTTT.

CDR3 sequence reads: CASSQMREDYEQYF. In DNA form, the CDR3 reads TGCGCCAGCAGCCAAATGAGGGAGGACTACGAGCAGTACTTC. The rearrangement links TRBV4-1 to TRBJ2-7, with a tentative D call TRBD2 (6 bases). Trimming took off 2 bases at V and 3 bases at J, with 11 bases between the two ends. The CDR3 has 14 residues. Germline lookup yields CDR1 MGHRA and CDR2 YSYEKL.

This chain links TRBV19 with TRBJ1-2; unclear D gene. The CDR3 covers 14 residues. CDR1 is LNHDA and CDR2 is SQIVND in the germline V gene (reference sequence). Trimming removed 3 bases from V and 8 bases from J, with 16 bases in between. The CDR3 coding sequence is TGTGCCAGTAGTATGAAGGCAGAACGTCAGGGCTACACCTTC. Protein sequence: CASSMKAERQGYTF.

The chain joins TRBV5-4 to TRBJ2-3; D is ambiguous. The V end was cut by 1 base, the J end by 1 base, with 7 bases between. The germline V gene has CDR1 SGHNT and CDR2 YYREEE (reference sequence). The CDR3 loop spans 14 amino acids. The CDR3 bases are TGTGCCAGCAGCTTGAGACTGGGCACAGATACGCAGTATTTT. This sequence encodes CASSLRLGTDTQYF. Together with reference TRBV5-4 and TRBJ2-3, the CDR3 gives the full variable domain: ETGVTQSPTHLIKTRGQQVTLRCSSQSGHNTVSWYQQALGQGPQFIFQYYREEENGRGNFPPRFSGLQFPNYSSELNVNALELDDSALYLCASSLRLGTDTQYFGPGTRLTVL.

The rearrangement links TRBV6-1 to TRBJ2-7; 7 bases fit TRBD1. Germline assignment: CDR1 MNHNS and CDR2 SASEGT. This CDR3 spans 15 amino acids. V gave up 2 bases and J gave up 0 bases; unmatched junction bases: 4. The CDR3 sequence: CASSEIRGSSYEQYF. The DNA for the CDR3 is TGTGCCAGCAGTGAAATCAGGGGGAGCTCCTACGAGCAGTACTTC.

The V and J genes are TRBV6-2 or TRBV6-3 and TRBJ2-6; D ambiguous. The CDR3 contains 14 residues. The V end was cut by 2 bases, the J end by 0 bases, with 2 bases between. The germline CDR1 and CDR2 sequences are MNHEY and SVGEGT. DNA of the CDR3: TGTGCCAGCAGTTACAGCTCTGGGGCCAACGTCCTGACTTTC. This gives the protein CASSYSSGANVLTF.

This chain uses TRBV5-8 with TRBJ2-6; D uncertain. Germline CDR1 SGHTS, CDR2 YDEGEE. V was clipped by 2 bases and J by 4 bases, with 19 bases between them. This CDR3 region has 18 residues. The CDR3, as DNA: TGTGCCAGCAGCTTAAGACGCAGCCAAGCATTCGGGGCCAACGTCCTGACTTTC. Protein product: CASSLRRSQAFGANVLTF.

The gene calls are TRBV25-1 and TRBJ2-5; TRBD2 matches at 9 bases. This CDR3 region has 14 residues. Germline-derived CDR1 and CDR2 are MGHDK and SYGVNS. J was trimmed by 3 bases and V by 1 base; bases with no gene match: 0. Written as DNA, the CDR3 is TGTGCCAGCAGTGAATGGACTAGCGAAGAGACCCAGTACTTC. Its protein is CASSEWTSEETQYF.

The gene calls are TRBV2 and TRBJ1-2; D gene unclear. The CDR3 contains 16 residues. CDR1 SNHLY and CDR2 FYNNEI come from the germline V gene. V lost 1 base, J lost 0 bases, and 12 bases lay in between. This CDR3 reads CASSEGAQVTNYGYTF. CDR3 nucleotides: TGTGCCAGCAGTGAAGGGGCCCAGGTCACTAACTATGGCTACACCTTC.

The V and J genes are TRBV18 and TRBJ1-3; 7 nucleotides agree with TRBD1. CDR1 is KGHSH, CDR2 LQKENI, per germline. The CDR3 covers 17 residues. Trimming took 3 bases from V and 1 from J; bases not matched to a gene: 9. The CDR3 spells CASSPFRDSTSGNTIYF. CDR3 DNA: TGTGCCAGCTCACCCTTCCGGGACAGTACATCTGGAAACACCATATATTTT.

This clone was observed once. The chain recombines TRBV4-1 with TRBJ2-1; 12 nucleotides agree with TRBD2. From germline, CDR1 is MGHRA and CDR2 YSYEKL. V shed 0 bases and J 6 bases; nucleotides not matched to a gene: 3. The CDR3 length is 16 residues. This CDR3 is CASSQDGTSGLNEQFF. CDR3 nucleotides: TGCGCCAGCAGCCAAGACGGGACTAGCGGGCTCAATGAGCAGTTCTTC.